A selection of T cell receptor beta chains follows, all from one sample in a study of Ad26.COV2.S vaccination and SARS-CoV-2 variants. Clones were sequenced by immunoSEQ multiplex PCR, and TCRdb holds only the in-frame ones, with some missing. The data show around 340,000 clones, with roughly nine tenths seen just once and 6.4% held by the top ten. Source: peripheral blood, taken in a trial of Ad26.COV2.S vaccine versus placebo. These receptor sequences come from a person aged 18 to 59 who received the Ad26.COV2.S COVID-19 vaccine or a placebo. The CDR3 runs from the conserved cysteine through the conserved F or W.

V gene: TRBV28; J gene: TRBJ2-6; CDR3 protein: CASSHGDRGSGANVLTF
V gene: TRBV18; J gene: TRBJ2-2; CDR3 protein: CASSIREKDTGELFF
V gene: TRBV7-8; J gene: TRBJ2-5; CDR3 protein: CASSFRQSQETQYF
V gene: TRBV4-3; J gene: TRBJ2-3; CDR3 protein: CASSQDWGTSTDTQYF
V gene: TRBV6-5; J gene: TRBJ1-3; CDR3 protein: CASRSFGTTGNTIYF
V gene: TRBV30; J gene: TRBJ2-1; CDR3 protein: CAWSAQGTLKQFF
V gene: TRBV27; J gene: TRBJ1-6; CDR3 protein: CASTSTVSYNSPLHF
V gene: TRBV2; J gene: TRBJ2-1; CDR3 protein: CASSGLAGDSTMREFF
V gene: TRBV9; J gene: TRBJ1-1; CDR3 protein: CASSESRGAEAFF
V gene: TRBV5-6; J gene: TRBJ1-1; CDR3 protein: CASSLDTLTSEAFF
V gene: TRBV11-3; J gene: TRBJ1-3; CDR3 protein: CASSQGRDSGNTIYF
V gene: TRBV6-2/TRBV6-3; J gene: TRBJ1-2; CDR3 protein: CASSYGGQPYGYTF
V gene: TRBV18; J gene: TRBJ1-4; CDR3 protein: CASSPTQAATNEKLFF
V gene: TRBV7-2; J gene: TRBJ1-3; CDR3 protein: CASSLSNLPIIYF